This T cell receptor (beta chain) was captured by sequencing in a study of blood T cell repertoires in COVID-19. Study as a whole: Italy, Spain and the United States were the sources of the convalescent and acute COVID-19 samples. T cells, B-cell-depleted T cells, or PBMCs supplied cDNA or gDNA.

Assay used: immunoSEQ multiplex PCR; TCRdb lists only in-frame clones, some missing. The data show around 43,000 clones, over 80% seen once. The germline CDR1 and CDR2 sequences are MGHRA and YSYEKL. Between the trimmed V and J ends, which lost 4 bases and 0 bases, there was a span of 20 bases. This CDR3 region has 18 residues. This chain uses TRBV4-1 with TRBJ2-3, with a possible D match to TRBD2 (6 bases). Sequenced input: peripheral blood. This clonotype originated in a woman in her 70s with acute or convalescent COVID-19. The CDR3 DNA reads as TGCGCCAGCAGCCGAGGGGTTCCAGGGAGGTCTAGCACAGATACGCAGTATTTT. Its protein product is CASSRGVPGRSSTDTQYF.